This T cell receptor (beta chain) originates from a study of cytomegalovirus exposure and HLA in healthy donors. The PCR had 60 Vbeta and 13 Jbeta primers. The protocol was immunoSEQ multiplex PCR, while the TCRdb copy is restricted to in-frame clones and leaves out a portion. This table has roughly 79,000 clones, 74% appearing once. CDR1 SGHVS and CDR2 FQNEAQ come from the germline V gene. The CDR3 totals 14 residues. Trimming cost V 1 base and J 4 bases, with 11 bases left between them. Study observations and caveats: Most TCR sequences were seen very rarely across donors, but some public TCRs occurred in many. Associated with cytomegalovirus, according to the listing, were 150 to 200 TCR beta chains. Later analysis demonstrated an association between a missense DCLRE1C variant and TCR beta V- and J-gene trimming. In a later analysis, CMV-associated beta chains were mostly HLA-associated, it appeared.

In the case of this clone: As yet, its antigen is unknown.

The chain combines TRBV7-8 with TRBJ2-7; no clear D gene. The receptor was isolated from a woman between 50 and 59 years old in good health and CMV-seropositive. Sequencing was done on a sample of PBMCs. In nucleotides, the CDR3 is TGTGCCAGCAGCTTAGTATCCAGTCTTTACGAGCAGTACTTC. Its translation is CASSLVSSLYEQYF.